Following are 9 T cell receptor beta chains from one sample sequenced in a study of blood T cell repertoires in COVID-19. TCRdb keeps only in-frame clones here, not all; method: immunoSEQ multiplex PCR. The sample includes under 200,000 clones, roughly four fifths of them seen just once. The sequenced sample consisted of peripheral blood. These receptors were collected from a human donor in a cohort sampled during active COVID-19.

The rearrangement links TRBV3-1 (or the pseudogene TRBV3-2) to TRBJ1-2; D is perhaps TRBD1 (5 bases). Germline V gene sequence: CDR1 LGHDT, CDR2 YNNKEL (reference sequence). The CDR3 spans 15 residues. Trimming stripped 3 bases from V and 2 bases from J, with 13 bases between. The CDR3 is CASSQEGAQNYGYTF. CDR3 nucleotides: TGTGCCAGCAGCCAGGAAGGGGCGCAGAACTATGGCTACACCTTC.

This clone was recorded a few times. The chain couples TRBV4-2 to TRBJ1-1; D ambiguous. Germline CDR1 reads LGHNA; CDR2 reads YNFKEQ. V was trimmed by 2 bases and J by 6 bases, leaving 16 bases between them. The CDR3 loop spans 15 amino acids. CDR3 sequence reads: CASSQPGLGESEAFF. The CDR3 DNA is TGTGCCAGCAGCCAACCCGGACTCGGCGAATCTGAAGCTTTCTTT.

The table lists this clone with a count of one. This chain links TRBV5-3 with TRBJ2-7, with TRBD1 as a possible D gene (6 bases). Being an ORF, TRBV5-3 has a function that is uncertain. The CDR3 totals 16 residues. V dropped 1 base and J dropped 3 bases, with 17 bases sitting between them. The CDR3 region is CARSLIYGTKHYEQYF. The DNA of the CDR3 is TGTGCCAGAAGCTTGATCTATGGGACAAAACACTACGAGCAGTACTTC.

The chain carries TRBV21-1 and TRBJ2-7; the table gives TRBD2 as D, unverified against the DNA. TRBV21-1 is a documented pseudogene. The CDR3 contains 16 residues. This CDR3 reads CASSKPLAGGRYEQYF. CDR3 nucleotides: TGTGCCAGCAGCAAACCTCTAGCGGGAGGAAGGTACGAGCAGTACTTC.

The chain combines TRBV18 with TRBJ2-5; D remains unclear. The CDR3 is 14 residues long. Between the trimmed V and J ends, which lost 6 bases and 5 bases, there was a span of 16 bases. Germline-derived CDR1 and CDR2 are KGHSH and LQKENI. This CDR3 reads CASSPQNRQETQYF. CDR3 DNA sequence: TGTGCCAGCTCGCCTCAGAATCGCCAGGAGACCCAGTACTTC. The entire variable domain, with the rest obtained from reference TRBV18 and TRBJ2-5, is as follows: NAGVMQNPRHLVRRRGQEARLRCSPMKGHSHVYWYRQLPEEGLKFMVYLQKENIIDESGMPKERFSAEFPKEGPSILRIQQVVRGDSAAYFCASSPQNRQETQYFGPGTRLLVL.

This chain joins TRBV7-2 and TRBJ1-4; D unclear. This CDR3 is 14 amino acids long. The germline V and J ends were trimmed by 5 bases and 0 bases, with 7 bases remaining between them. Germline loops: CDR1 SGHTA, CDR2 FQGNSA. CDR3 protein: CASSPRATNEKLFF. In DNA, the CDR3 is TGTGCCAGCAGCCCGCGTGCAACTAATGAAAAACTGTTTTTT.

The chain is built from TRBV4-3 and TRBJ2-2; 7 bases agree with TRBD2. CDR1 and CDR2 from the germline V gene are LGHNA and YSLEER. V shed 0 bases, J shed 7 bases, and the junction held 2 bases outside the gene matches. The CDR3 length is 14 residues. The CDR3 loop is CASSQDGGGGELFF. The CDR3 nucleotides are TGCGCCAGCAGCCAAGATGGCGGGGGCGGGGAGCTGTTTTTT.

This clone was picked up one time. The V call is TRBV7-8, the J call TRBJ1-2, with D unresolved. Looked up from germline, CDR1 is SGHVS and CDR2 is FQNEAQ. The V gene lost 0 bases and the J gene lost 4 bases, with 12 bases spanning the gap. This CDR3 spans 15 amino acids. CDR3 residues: CASSLAQSGGYGYTF. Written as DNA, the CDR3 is TGTGCCAGCAGCTTAGCACAGAGTGGTGGCTATGGCTACACCTTC.

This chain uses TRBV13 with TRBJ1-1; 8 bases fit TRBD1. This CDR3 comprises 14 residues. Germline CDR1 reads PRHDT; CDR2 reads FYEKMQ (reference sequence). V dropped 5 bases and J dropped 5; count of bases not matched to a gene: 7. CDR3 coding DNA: TGTGCCAGCAGCCCCGGACAGGGTCAGACTGAAGCTTTCTTT. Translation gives CASSPGQGQTEAFF.